The sequence of this T cell receptor (beta chain) was determined in a study of T cell responses to AZD1222 COVID-19 vaccine (dated by TCRdb to the early 2020s). In terms of the full investigation: AZD1222 recipients given second doses at about 4 weeks or at about 12 weeks were pooled, since spike-specific TCR depth and breadth were not found to differ between the two schedules. A total of 230 to 250 trial participants underwent TCR sequencing, of whom about 210 received two doses of AZD1222 and some 25 received two doses of the MenACWY control vaccine. Trial participants were enrolled into age subgroups of 18-55, 56-69 and 70-plus years, which contained about 150, 28 and 57 TCR-sequenced participants, respectively.

General findings and caveats noted by the study authors: In the small 56-69-year group, the increase in depth fell short of significance, most likely because of low power. The vaccine-associated CD4 TCRs covered the entire spike protein, and the dominant responses fell in regions 160-218 and 743-854. Nearly half of unique spike-specific TCRs reportedly recognized epitopes outside regions mutated in the B.1.351 and B.1.1.7 variants. Conclusions about previously exposed vaccinees are limited because only six or seven AZD1222 recipients were SARS-CoV-2 seropositive at baseline. Because no day 14 peak-response samples were available, repertoires were characterized only after the peak T cell response. After two AZD1222 doses, spike-specific TCR breadth and depth were significantly higher than at day 0 and than in MenACWY recipients. Participants were mostly white British, with more females than males. The authors suggested clonal diversity may have been underestimated.

The V end gives up 6 bases and the J end 4 bases, leaving 8 bases in the junction not matched to a gene. From its cysteine to its phenylalanine, the CDR3 spans 14 amino acids. Only the CDR3 DNA is retained, 42 bases long and in frame from the first base. CDR1 and CDR2 were assigned from the germline V gene as SGHTA and FQGTGA. The CDR3 regions of human TCRbeta chains were analyzed by immunosequencing. Under the source paper's analysis protocol: Repertoire TCRs were matched against a reference library of SARS-CoV-2-specific TCRs generated with the MIRA antigen-specificity platform. Breadth meant the fraction of unique TCRs that were SARS-CoV-2-associated, whereas depth meant the fraction of total T cells that were SARS-CoV-2-associated. Using the MIRA data, each spike-specific TCR was mapped to the spike region that the TCR reacts to and placed in a CD4 or CD8 class. Log10-transformed breadth and depth values were compared by one-way ANOVA with Sidak's multiple comparisons tests. The clones in this table, taken by TCRdb from immuneACCESS, are in-frame only. Not every clone is retained; where verified, under half of the shortfall comes from an unresolved V gene, and the cause of the rest is unknown. That table gives V, J and clone size, and the DNA gave D and trimming. For this sample there are over 150,000 clones; 90% appear just once. Jointly, the top ten make up about 2.6% of the sample.

Interpreted using the paper, the time point label stands for: baseline before first vaccination. Vaccinee samples were obtained from the UK trials COV001 and COV002, which included a single-blind randomized controlled phase 2/3 trial of AZD1222 (ChAdOx1 nCoV-19) in healthy adults. Trial participant PBMC samples were collected at day 0 and day 28 after the second dose for TCRbeta chain sequencing. Concerning this clone itself: Its antigen is unknown. Per-base qualities were not stored, and no clone one base away is much larger.

This TCR came from an adult in good health. In this chain, TRBV7-3 is recombined with TRBJ1-1, and TRBD1 aligns with 7 junction nucleotides. The sequencing used peripheral blood, collected on day 0 of AZD1222 vaccination. The DNA reads as follows: TGTGCCAGCAGACGGGGAGGGGACAGCACTGAAGCTTTCTTT. This gives the protein CASRRGGDSTEAFF.